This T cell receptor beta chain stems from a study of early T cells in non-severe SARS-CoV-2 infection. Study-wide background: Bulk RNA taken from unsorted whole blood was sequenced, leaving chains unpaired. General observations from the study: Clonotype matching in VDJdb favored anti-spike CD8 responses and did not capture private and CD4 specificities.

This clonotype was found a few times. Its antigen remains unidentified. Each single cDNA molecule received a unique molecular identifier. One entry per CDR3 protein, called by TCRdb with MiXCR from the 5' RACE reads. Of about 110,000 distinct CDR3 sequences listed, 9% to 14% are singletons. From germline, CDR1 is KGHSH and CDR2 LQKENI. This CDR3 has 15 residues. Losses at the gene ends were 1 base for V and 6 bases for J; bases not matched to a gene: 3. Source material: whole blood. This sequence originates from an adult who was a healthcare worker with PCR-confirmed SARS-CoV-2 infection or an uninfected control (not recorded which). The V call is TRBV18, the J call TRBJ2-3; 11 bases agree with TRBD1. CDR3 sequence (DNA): TGTGCCAGCTCACCACGGACAGGGGGCGAGGATACGCAGTATTTT. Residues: CASSPRTGGEDTQYF.